This T cell receptor (beta chain) was sequenced during a study of T cell changes during pregnancy in multiple sclerosis. J lost 3 bases, V lost 4 bases, and 11 bases had no gene match. This CDR3 has 17 amino acids. The germline gives CDR1 SGHNT, CDR2 YYREEE (reference sequence). TCRdb's copy holds only in-frame clones and misses some; the assay was immunoSEQ multiplex PCR. This table has 35,000 to 40,000 clones, 80% to 95% appearing once. This receptor was obtained from a female donor with multiple sclerosis, enrolled in a pregnancy study. This chain joins TRBV5-4 and TRBJ1-5; TRBD1 matches at 9 bases. Sequenced here: CD8+ T cells from peripheral blood mononuclear cells, sampled in the third trimester of pregnancy. CDR3 residues: CASSISTGTGNNQPQHF. The DNA for the CDR3 is TGTGCCAGCAGCATTTCTACCGGGACAGGGAACAATCAGCCCCAGCATTTT.